These 25 T cell receptor beta chains came from one sample sequenced in a study of PD-L1 blockade in urothelial cancer. This table comes from immunoSEQ multiplex PCR, and its TCRdb copy is limited to in-frame clones, with some not included. The table includes approximately 80,000 clones, roughly 80% detected once. Sequencing was performed on PBMCs, taken around atezolizumab (anti-PD-L1) treatment. The receptors shown here come from a man between 65 and 85 years old with urothelial cancer.

The chain uses TRBV10-2 and TRBJ1-4; maybe TRBD1 (6 bases). The ends were cut back, 0 bases at V and 1 base at J, with 12 bases in the middle. The CDR3 extends over 17 amino acids. Germline values: CDR1 WSHSY, CDR2 SAAADI. Here the CDR3 reads CASSESWTDGTNEKLFF. CDR3 in DNA: TGCGCCAGCAGTGAGTCGTGGACAGATGGAACTAATGAAAAACTGTTTTTT.

For the CDR3, the DNA is TGTGCCAGCAGACTAGCGGGAAGGTACAATGAGCAGTTCTTC. This gives the protein CASRLAGRYNEQFF. This chain links TRBV14 with TRBJ2-1; 10 bases map to TRBD2. Trimming at V came to 6 bases and at J to 4 bases, leaving 3 bases not matched to a gene. This CDR3 region has 14 residues. Germline loops: CDR1 SGHDN, CDR2 FVKESK.

The rearrangement links TRBV11-3 to TRBJ2-1, with D perhaps matching TRBD2 (6 bases). The CDR3 has 15 residues. Trimming shortened V by 5 bases and J by 6 bases, and 17 bases separated the two germline ends. The germline gives CDR1 SGHNT, CDR2 YENEEA. The CDR3 is CASSTRSGVGNEQFF. CDR3 bases: TGTGCCAGCAGCACCCGGTCGGGGGTGGGCAATGAGCAGTTCTTC.

The chain employs TRBV18 and TRBJ1-2, with 10 bases matching TRBD1. Germline CDR1 reads KGHSH; CDR2 reads LQKENI. The length of the CDR3 is 18 residues. V dropped 5 bases and J dropped 1; count of bases not matched to a gene: 13. CDR3 residues: CASSNNRDRGISNYGYTF. The CDR3, as DNA: TGTGCCAGCTCAAATAACCGGGACAGGGGAATAAGTAACTATGGCTACACCTTC.

The gene calls are TRBV7-9 and TRBJ1-5; a weak D match, TRBD1 (6 bases). This CDR3 spans 14 amino acids. V was shortened by 3 bases and J by 3 bases, with 9 bases between the two germline ends. CDR1 is SEHNR, CDR2 FQNEAQ, per germline (reference sequence). The CDR3 DNA reads as TGTGCCAGCAGCTTTGGGACAACCAATCAGCCCCAGCATTTT. As protein: CASSFGTTNQPQHF. The variable domain in full, completed from reference TRBV7-9 and TRBJ1-5, reads DTGVSQNPRHKITKRGQNVTFRCDPISEHNRLYWYRQTLGQGPEFLTYFQNEAQLEKSRLLSDRFSAERPKGSFSTLEIQRTEQGDSAMYLCASSFGTTNQPQHFGDGTRLSIL.

The rearrangement links TRBV19 to TRBJ1-2, with D tentatively TRBD1 (6 bases). Germline V gene data show CDR1 as LNHDA and CDR2 as SQIVND (reference sequence). The CDR3 loop spans 16 amino acids. V was pared by 6 bases and J by 1 base, with 18 bases between. CDR3 nucleotide sequence: TGTGCCAGTAGCATTGGTTCGAGGGGGTTTAACTATGGCTACACCTTC. It yields the protein CASSIGSRGFNYGYTF. The full variable domain, in which reference TRBV19 and TRBJ1-2 provide the parts outside the CDR3, is DGGITQSPKYLFRKEGQNVTLSCEQNLNHDAMYWYRQDPGQGLRLIYYSQIVNDFQKGDIAEGYSVSREKKESFPLTVTSAQKNPTAFYLCASSIGSRGFNYGYTFGSGTRLTVV.

The V call is TRBV6-6, the J call TRBJ1-2; a possible D gene is TRBD1 (6 bases). With 6 bases removed from V and 7 bases from J, the gap between germline ends came to 21 bases. The CDR3 is 15 residues long. CDR1 and CDR2 (germline): MNHNY, SVGAGI (reference sequence). The CDR3 protein is CASSIQDTPRGGYTF. In nucleotides, the CDR3 is TGTGCCAGCAGCATCCAGGACACCCCCAGGGGTGGCTACACCTTC.

The chain employs TRBV7-3 and TRBJ2-2, with D possibly matching TRBD1 (5 bases). V dropped 5 bases and J dropped 1 base, with 14 bases sitting between them. Germline assignment: CDR1 SGHTA and CDR2 FQGTGA. The CDR3 totals 16 residues. CDR3 DNA sequence: TGTGCCAGCAGCCCTCCCGGTAGGGGGAACACCGGGGAGCTGTTTTTT. Its translation is CASSPPGRGNTGELFF.

The V call is TRBV12-2, the J call TRBJ1-5. TRBV12-2 is recorded as a pseudogene. The CDR3 has 15 residues. CDR3 bases: TGTGCAAGTCGCTTAGCGGGGGGGAACAATCAGCCCCAGCATTTT. Translation gives CASRLAGGNNQPQHF.

This clone was counted ten times or more. The chain uses TRBV4-1 and TRBJ2-6; D is possibly TRBD1 (6 bases). Trimming took 0 bases from V and 0 from J, leaving 9 bases between them. CDR1 and CDR2 from the germline V gene are MGHRA and YSYEKL. The CDR3 sequence is 17 residues long. This chain's CDR3 is CASSQDGQLSGANVLTF. CDR3 nucleotide sequence: TGCGCCAGCAGCCAAGATGGACAGCTCTCTGGGGCCAACGTCCTGACTTTC.

The chain carries TRBV5-6 and TRBJ2-7, with D tentatively TRBD1 (6 bases). The V end was cut by 4 bases, the J end by 6 bases, with 17 bases between. Germline CDR1 reads SGHDT; CDR2 reads YYEEEE. The CDR3 loop spans 14 amino acids. This CDR3 reads CASSRVGEGGEQYF. CDR3 coding DNA: TGTGCCAGCAGCCGAGTAGGTGAAGGGGGCGAGCAGTACTTC.

The V call is TRBV29-1, the J call TRBJ1-1; the match to TRBD1 covers 8 bases. CDR3 length: 13 residues. J was trimmed by 6 bases and V by 6 bases; bases with no gene match: 9. Germline values: CDR1 SQVTM, CDR2 ANQGSEA. The CDR3 coding sequence is TGCAGCGTCGACAGGGGCGGGCGCTCTGAAGCTTTCTTT. This encodes CSVDRGGRSEAFF.

V is TRBV5-4 and J is TRBJ2-5; 10 bases are a match to TRBD1. The CDR3 extends over 14 amino acids. Per germline, CDR1 SGHNT and CDR2 YYREEE (reference sequence). V trimming: 4 bases; J trimming: 4 bases; junction bases outside the gene matches: 4. The CDR3 DNA sequence: TGTGCCAGCAGCCGGGACAGGGGAGCAGAGACCCAGTACTTC. Translation: CASSRDRGAETQYF.

The chain carries TRBV2 and TRBJ2-7; maybe TRBD2 (5 bases). The CDR3 is made up of 13 amino acids. Germline assignment: CDR1 SNHLY and CDR2 FYNNEI. The germline V and J ends were trimmed by 5 bases and 1 base, with 9 bases remaining between them. CDR3 DNA: TGTGCCAGCAGTCCCCGACTATCCTACGAGCAGTACTTC. Its translation: CASSPRLSYEQYF. The complete variable domain, with remaining parts taken from reference TRBV2 and TRBJ2-7, reads EPEVTQTPSHQVTQMGQEVILRCVPISNHLYFYWYRQILGQKVEFLVSFYNNEISEKSEIFDDQFSVERPDGSNFTLKIRSTKLEDSAMYFCASSPRLSYEQYFGPGTRLTVT.

This clone has just a few counts. V gene TRBV6-6 combines with J gene TRBJ2-7, with 8 bases that match TRBD2. CDR1 and CDR2 (germline): MNHNY, SVGAGI (reference sequence). The J segment lost 1 base and the V segment lost 7 bases, leaving 6 bases of the junction unmatched. CDR3 length: 14 residues. CDR3 sequence (DNA): TGTGCCAGCAATCAAGCGGGAGCATCCTACGAGCAGTACTTC. It yields the protein CASNQAGASYEQYF.

In DNA, the CDR3 is TGTGCCAGCAGCTCCGCCTGGGGCAGGGGTAATTCACCCCTCCACTTT. The encoded protein is CASSSAWGRGNSPLHF. The rearrangement links TRBV7-9 to TRBJ1-6; weak D call: TRBD1 (6 bases). In germline, CDR1 is SEHNR, CDR2 FQNEAQ (reference sequence). With 4 bases removed from V and 6 bases from J, the gap between germline ends came to 16 bases. The CDR3 is 16 amino acids.

This clone was observed once. This chain links TRBV11-2 with TRBJ1-3; TRBD1 matches 8 bases. From germline, CDR1 is SGHAT and CDR2 FQNNGV. The CDR3 is 14 residues long. Germline trimming cut 5 bases from V and 4 bases from J; bases unmatched to any gene: 4. The CDR3 region is CASSRDRGGNTIYF. The CDR3 DNA follows: TGTGCCAGCAGCCGCGACAGGGGCGGAAACACCATATATTTT.

The CDR3 region has the DNA TGTGCCTGGAGTGTACCTCCGGACAGTAACTATGGCTACACCTTC. This encodes CAWSVPPDSNYGYTF. V is TRBV30 and J is TRBJ1-2, with a weak D call TRBD1 (6 bases). The CDR3 sequence is 15 residues long. The V end was cut by 0 bases, the J end by 1 base, with 12 bases between. Looked up from germline, CDR1 is GTSNPN and CDR2 is SVGIG (reference sequence).

The chain is built from TRBV11-1 and TRBJ2-5, with TRBD2 identical over 11 bases. Germline trimming cut 5 bases from V and 0 bases from J; bases unmatched to any gene: 8. The germline V gene has CDR1 SGHAT and CDR2 FQDESV (reference sequence). The CDR3 is 17 residues long. CDR3 in DNA: TGTGCCAGCAGCCCGCGACTAGCGGGGCAATACCAAGAGACCCAGTACTTC. Translation gives CASSPRLAGQYQETQYF.

The genes are TRBV5-6 and TRBJ2-3, with 14 bases identical to TRBD2. The trim removed 4 bases at V and 10 bases at J, leaving 5 bases unmatched. CDR1 SGHDT and CDR2 YYEEEE come from the germline V gene. This CDR3 has 14 residues. The DNA of the CDR3 is TGTGCCAGCAGCCTGGGACTAGCGGGAGAGTCGCAGTATTTT. This translates into CASSLGLAGESQYF.

This clone was observed a few times. V gene TRBV4-1 combines with J gene TRBJ1-1, with D uncertain. The CDR3 consists of 15 residues. Germline V lookup: CDR1 MGHRA, CDR2 YSYEKL. V lost 0 bases and J lost 1, with 9 bases in between. The CDR3 sequence is CASSQDFVPNTEAFF. DNA of the CDR3: TGCGCCAGCAGCCAAGATTTCGTCCCGAACACTGAAGCTTTCTTT.

This sequence joins TRBV10-3 and TRBJ2-2, with TRBD2 identical over 13 bases. V trimming: 6 bases; J trimming: 4 bases; junction bases outside the gene matches: 5. Germline CDR1 reads ENHRY; CDR2 reads SYGVKD. The CDR3 runs 16 residues. The CDR3 nucleotides read TGTGCCATCAGCCCACTAGCGGGAGGGGGCACCGGGGAGCTGTTTTTT. Amino acids: CAISPLAGGGTGELFF.

This clone occurred once. The J gene is TRBJ1-5, the V gene TRBV6-6; tentative D call: TRBD1 (5 bases). The CDR3 totals 14 residues. The ends were cut back, 4 bases at V and 6 bases at J, with 13 bases in the middle. CDR1 is MNHNY and CDR2 is SVGAGI in the germline V gene (reference sequence). CDR3 residues: CASSSRQGGQPQHF. CDR3 DNA: TGTGCCAGCAGTTCAAGGCAGGGAGGTCAGCCCCAGCATTTT.

CDR3 DNA: TGCGCCAGCAGCTTAAATCACGGACAGGGCGAAGCTTTCTTT. It encodes CASSLNHGQGEAFF. The rearrangement joins TRBV5-1 to TRBJ1-1, with 8 bases aligning to TRBD1. The CDR3 covers 14 residues. CDR1 SGHRS and CDR2 YFSETQ come from the germline V gene. The V and J ends lost 2 bases and 8 bases, in that order; junction bases with no gene match: 8.

This clone was detected only a few times. The gene calls are TRBV6-1 and TRBJ1-2; 8 bases are shared with TRBD1. From germline, CDR1 is MNHNS and CDR2 SASEGT. V trimming: 5 bases; J trimming: 8 bases; junction bases outside the gene matches: 7. The CDR3 runs to 13 residues. The CDR3 DNA sequence: TGTGCCAGCAGTACCCAGGGGGCCGGAGGCTACACCTTC. It translates to CASSTQGAGGYTF.